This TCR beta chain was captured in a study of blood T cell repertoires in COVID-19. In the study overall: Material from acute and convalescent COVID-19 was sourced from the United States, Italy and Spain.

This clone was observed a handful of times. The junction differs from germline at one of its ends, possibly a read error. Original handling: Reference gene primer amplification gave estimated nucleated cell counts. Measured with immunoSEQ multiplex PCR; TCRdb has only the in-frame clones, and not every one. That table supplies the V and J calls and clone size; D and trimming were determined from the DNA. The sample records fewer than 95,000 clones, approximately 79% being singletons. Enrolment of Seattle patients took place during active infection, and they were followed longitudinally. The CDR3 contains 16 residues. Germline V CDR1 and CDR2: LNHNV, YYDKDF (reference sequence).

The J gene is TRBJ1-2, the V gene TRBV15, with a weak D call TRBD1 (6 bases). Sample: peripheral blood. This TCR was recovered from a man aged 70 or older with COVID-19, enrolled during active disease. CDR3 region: CATSRDSEGGNSGYTF. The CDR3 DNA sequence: TGTGCCACCAGCAGAGATTCGGAAGGGGGAAACTCTGGCTACACCTTC. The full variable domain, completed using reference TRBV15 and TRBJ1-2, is DAMVIQNPRYQVTQFGKPVTLSCSQTLNHNVMYWYQQKSSQAPKLLFHYYDKDFNNEADTPDNFQSRRPNTSFCFLDIRSPGLGDTAMYLCATSRDSEGGNSGYTFGSGTRLTVV.